The entry below describes one TCR beta chain. What it binds is unknown. This sample stems from a study of tumor-infiltrating lymphocytes in localized non-small cell lung cancer. Study findings and constraints: Compared with uninvolved lung, tumors showed higher T cell infiltration by TCRbeta sequencing.

Germline V lookup: CDR1 LNHDA, CDR2 SQIVND (reference sequence). The V and J ends lost 4 bases and 1 base respectively, with 10 bases between them. CDR3 size: 15 residues. The table came from immunoSEQ multiplex PCR; TCRdb's copy has only in-frame clones and leaves some out. The repertoire consists of some 12,000 clones, with about 86% occurring once and the leading ten covering under 9%. The chain carries TRBV19 and TRBJ2-2; D could derive from TRBD1 or TRBD2 (5 bases each). The sample was uninvolved lung tissue not adjacent to the tumor. This TCR was sampled from a human donor with non-small cell lung cancer. This chain's CDR3 is CASSTVGRNTGELFF. CDR3 DNA: TGTGCCAGTAGTACCGTGGGACGGAACACCGGGGAGCTGTTTTTT. The full variable domain, its missing parts supplied by reference TRBV19 and TRBJ2-2, is DGGITQSPKYLFRKEGQNVTLSCEQNLNHDAMYWYRQDPGQGLRLIYYSQIVNDFQKGDIAEGYSVSREKKESFPLTVTSAQKNPTAFYLCASSTVGRNTGELFFGEGSRLTVL.